A single sample gave rise to the 25 T cell receptor beta chains below, sequenced in a study of control samples from healthy donors and cancer patients. The protocol was immunoSEQ multiplex PCR, while the TCRdb copy is restricted to in-frame clones and leaves out a portion. Of under 200,000 clones detected, roughly 94% appear once; the ten largest clones hold about 8.5%. Sequencing was done on a sample of blood. The receptors here all came from a woman between 40 and 55 years old in good health.

The CDR3 coding sequence is TGTGCCAGCAGTTCGGGACAGGGTGCCCTATCCTACGAGCAGTACTTC. As protein: CASSSGQGALSYEQYF. The V and J genes are TRBV6-2 or TRBV6-3 and TRBJ2-7; 9 positions agree with TRBD1. V lost 4 bases to trimming and J lost 1 base; unmatched junction nucleotides: 8. The germline V gene encodes CDR1 MNHEY and CDR2 SVGEGT. The CDR3 totals 16 residues.

The count of this clone is one. The chain couples TRBV7-9 to TRBJ2-6, with 7 nucleotides matching TRBD1. Germline CDR1 and CDR2: SEHNR and FQNEAQ (reference sequence). The CDR3 extends over 14 amino acids. Trimming cost V 5 bases and J 2 bases; bases outside gene matches: 0. The CDR3 DNA reads as TGTGCCAGCAGCGACAGGGCTGGGGCCAACGTCCTGACTTTC. It encodes CASSDRAGANVLTF.

V and J are TRBV3-1 (or the pseudogene TRBV3-2) and TRBJ2-7; tentatively, D is TRBD1 (6 bases). Per the germline V gene, CDR1 is LGHDT and CDR2 is YNNKEL (reference sequence). CDR3 length equals 15 residues. With 0 bases removed from V and 6 bases from J, the gap between germline ends came to 15 bases. CDR3 in DNA: TGTGCCAGCAGCCAAGAGGTAACACAGGGAGTCGAGCAGTACTTC. This encodes CASSQEVTQGVEQYF.

The V call is TRBV5-1, the J call TRBJ2-2, with D possibly TRBD2 on 6 matching bases. This CDR3 region has 17 residues. The germline V gene encodes CDR1 SGHRS and CDR2 YFSETQ. Trimming removed 1 base from V and 2 bases from J, with 15 bases in between. The CDR3 here is CASSLNPGGDNTGELFF. In DNA form, the CDR3 reads TGCGCCAGCAGCTTGAATCCCGGAGGGGATAACACCGGGGAGCTGTTTTTT.

V gene TRBV7-9 combines with J gene TRBJ2-7; 11 bases agree with TRBD1. V was pared by 4 bases and J by 3 bases, with 8 bases of the junction left unmatched. The CDR3 is 16 residues long. The germline V gene encodes CDR1 SEHNR and CDR2 FQNEAQ (reference sequence). The CDR3, as DNA: TGTGCCAGCAGCTACCCTGGGACAGGGGGGTTCTACGAGCAGTACTTC. Its translation is CASSYPGTGGFYEQYF.

The chain employs TRBV7-2 and TRBJ1-1; D not certain. CDR1 is SGHTA, CDR2 FQGNSA, per germline. This CDR3 spans 14 amino acids. The V end was cut by 6 bases, the J end by 0 bases, with 11 bases between. The CDR3: CASRILTMNTEAFF. CDR3 in DNA: TGTGCCAGCAGGATACTTACGATGAACACTGAAGCTTTCTTT.

The V call is TRBV24-1, the J call TRBJ1-6; weak D call: TRBD1 (6 bases). CDR1 KGHDR and CDR2 SFDVKD come from the germline V gene. The CDR3 has 17 residues. Trimming left V 0 bases short and J 5 bases short, with 13 bases between. CDR3: CATSDLGDMRDNSPLHF. The CDR3 DNA sequence: TGTGCCACCAGTGATTTGGGGGACATGCGAGATAATTCACCCCTCCACTTT.

The J gene is TRBJ2-3, the V gene TRBV9, with D tentatively TRBD1 (5 bases). The CDR3 runs 15 residues. Per germline, CDR1 SGDLS and CDR2 YYNGEE. Trimming pared 0 bases from V and 4 bases from J, leaving 12 bases between. The CDR3 coding sequence is TGTGCCAGCAGCGTAGAAGGGGCTGGCCCAGATACGCAGTATTTT. Translated, it gives CASSVEGAGPDTQYF.

The gene calls are TRBV5-5 and TRBJ2-6; tentative D call: TRBD1 (5 bases). Germline V gene sequence: CDR1 SGHKS, CDR2 YYEKEE (reference sequence). V was clipped by 3 bases and J by 1 base, with 23 bases between them. The CDR3 is made up of 20 amino acids. The CDR3 coding sequence is TGTGCCAGCAGCTCACTCGAGGACCTTAGGGGTCCGTCTGGGGCCAACGTCCTGACTTTC. Residues: CASSSLEDLRGPSGANVLTF.

V is TRBV15 and J is TRBJ1-2; 7 bases align to TRBD1. Unmatched junction bases numbered 5, after V lost 0 bases and J lost 4 bases. Germline V gene sequence: CDR1 LNHNV, CDR2 YYDKDF (reference sequence). CDR3 length equals 15 residues. The CDR3 reads CATSRDRGPGYGYTF. The DNA for the CDR3 is TGTGCCACCAGCAGAGATAGGGGGCCTGGCTATGGCTACACCTTC. Combining the CDR3 with reference TRBV15 and TRBJ1-2 gives the whole variable domain DAMVIQNPRYQVTQFGKPVTLSCSQTLNHNVMYWYQQKSSQAPKLLFHYYDKDFNNEADTPDNFQSRRPNTSFCFLDIRSPGLGDTAMYLCATSRDRGPGYGYTFGSGTRLTVV.

The J gene is TRBJ1-2, the V gene TRBV6-1; no clear D. The CDR3 extends over 13 amino acids. The germline gives CDR1 MNHNS, CDR2 SASEGT. Trimming took off 4 bases at V and 4 bases at J, with 10 bases between the two ends. Written as DNA, the CDR3 is TGTGCCAGCAGTGTAGCAGTCTCCTATGGCTACACCTTC. Its translation: CASSVAVSYGYTF.

The chain links TRBV6-2 or TRBV6-3 to TRBJ1-2; D might be TRBD1 (5 bases). The CDR3 is 16 residues long. CDR1 and CDR2 (germline): MNHEY, SVGEGT. The ends were cut back, 2 bases at V and 3 bases at J, with 16 bases in the middle. The CDR3 DNA follows: TGTGCCAGCAGTTACCTTACCCGGGACCCCGACTATGGCTACACCTTC. Its protein product is CASSYLTRDPDYGYTF.

The chain uses TRBV15 and TRBJ1-3, with 10 bases fitting TRBD1. V gave up 9 bases and J gave up 2 bases; unmatched junction bases: 10. The V gene's germline CDR1 is LNHNV and CDR2 YYDKDF (reference sequence). This CDR3 is 16 amino acids long. CDR3 protein: CATGQGDRGAGNTIYF. Written as DNA, the CDR3 is TGTGCCACGGGGCAGGGGGACAGGGGCGCTGGAAACACCATATATTTT. The full variable domain, with the rest looked up from reference TRBV15 and TRBJ1-3, is DAMVIQNPRYQVTQFGKPVTLSCSQTLNHNVMYWYQQKSSQAPKLLFHYYDKDFNNEADTPDNFQSRRPNTSFCFLDIRSPGLGDTAMYLCATGQGDRGAGNTIYFGEGSWLTVV.

This chain joins TRBV24-1 and TRBJ2-1, with unresolved D. The length of the CDR3 is 13 residues. Deletions cut 4 bases from V and 7 bases from J, with 10 bases between. CDR1 is KGHDR, CDR2 SFDVKD, per germline. In DNA form, the CDR3 reads TGTGCCACCAGTGACCCCCTTAGTAATGAGCAGTTCTTC. It is translated as CATSDPLSNEQFF.

This chain links TRBV5-4 with TRBJ1-2, with TRBD1 matching 7 bases. Germline V gene sequence: CDR1 SGHNT, CDR2 YYREEE (reference sequence). V shed 3 bases and J 4 bases; nucleotides not matched to a gene: 12. The CDR3 covers 16 residues. CDR3 sequence reads: CASSSEMDRYGYGYTF. DNA of the CDR3: TGTGCCAGCAGCTCAGAGATGGACAGGTACGGCTATGGCTACACCTTC.

The table lists this clone with a count of one. The chain couples TRBV7-9 to TRBJ1-2; D gene ambiguous. With 1 base removed from V and 6 bases from J, the gap between germline ends came to 12 bases. The CDR3 has 14 amino acids. Germline lookup yields CDR1 SEHNR and CDR2 FQNEAQ (reference sequence). The CDR3 region is CASSLVSYLHGYTF. The CDR3 region has the DNA TGTGCCAGCAGCTTAGTCAGCTATCTTCATGGCTACACCTTC. The full variable domain, with the rest looked up from reference TRBV7-9 and TRBJ1-2, is DTGVSQNPRHKITKRGQNVTFRCDPISEHNRLYWYRQTLGQGPEFLTYFQNEAQLEKSRLLSDRFSAERPKGSFSTLEIQRTEQGDSAMYLCASSLVSYLHGYTFGSGTRLTVV.

The rearrangement uses TRBV4-2 and TRBJ1-3; TRBD1 agrees at 8 bases. Germline V gives CDR1 LGHNA, CDR2 YNFKEQ. The CDR3 runs to 16 residues. Germline trimming cut 0 bases from V and 3 bases from J; bases unmatched to any gene: 4. The CDR3 is CASSQDGTGYGNTIYF. The CDR3 DNA is TGTGCCAGCAGCCAAGATGGGACAGGTTATGGAAACACCATATATTTT.

The CDR3 here is CASRRSGPGVTEAFF. The CDR3 nucleotides are TGTGCCAGCAGACGGTCAGGCCCTGGGGTCACTGAAGCTTTCTTT. The chain couples TRBV7-9 to TRBJ1-1; D call uncertain. The V gene lost 6 bases and the J gene lost 4 bases, with 18 bases spanning the gap. The germline CDR1 and CDR2 sequences are SEHNR and FQNEAQ (reference sequence). CDR3 length equals 15 residues.

The chain links TRBV19 to TRBJ2-5; 8 positions match TRBD1. The CDR3 extends over 15 amino acids. Germline CDR1 reads LNHDA; CDR2 reads SQIVND (reference sequence). Trimming took 5 bases from V and 4 from J; bases not matched to a gene: 9. The CDR3 bases are TGTGCCAGTAGTTTTGGACAGGGAGTAGGAGAGACCCAGTACTTC. This gives the protein CASSFGQGVGETQYF.

The chain links TRBV5-4 to TRBJ2-3; D gene ambiguous. The germline V and J ends were trimmed by 0 bases and 0 bases, with 5 bases remaining between them. There are 14 residues in the CDR3. Looked up from germline, CDR1 is SGHNT and CDR2 is YYREEE (reference sequence). As DNA, the CDR3 is TGTGCCAGCAGCTTGGTCGGGAGCACAGATACGCAGTATTTT. Its translation: CASSLVGSTDTQYF.

CDR3 loop: CAIRGGQVSDYTF. In DNA form, the CDR3 reads TGTGCCATCAGAGGTGGACAGGTGTCGGACTACACCTTC. This chain connects TRBV10-3 to TRBJ1-2; 7 nucleotides align to TRBD1. Germline V gene sequence: CDR1 ENHRY, CDR2 SYGVKD. Losses at the gene ends were 6 bases for V and 10 bases for J; bases not matched to a gene: 11. The CDR3 extends over 13 amino acids.

The chain is built from TRBV11-3 and TRBJ1-3; TRBD1 is a possible D gene (6 bases). The germline V gene encodes CDR1 SGHNT and CDR2 YENEEA. V gave up 1 base and J gave up 2 bases, with 9 bases separating them. The CDR3 covers 15 residues. The CDR3 nucleotides are TGTGCCAGCAGCTTAGTCGGGACACCTGGAAACACCATATATTTT. It encodes CASSLVGTPGNTIYF.

This chain links TRBV7-9 with TRBJ2-7; 7 bases are shared with TRBD2. The germline CDR1 and CDR2 sequences are SEHNR and FQNEAQ (reference sequence). This CDR3 has 15 residues. Unmatched junction bases numbered 7, after V lost 5 bases and J lost 0 bases. For the CDR3, the DNA is TGTGCCAGCAGCCCGCGGGAGACCACCTCCTACGAGCAGTACTTC. Protein sequence: CASSPRETTSYEQYF.

The genes are TRBV4-1 and TRBJ2-7; 10 bases match TRBD1. V trimming: 2 bases; J trimming: 1 base; junction bases outside the gene matches: 5. The CDR3 has 16 residues. The germline V gene has CDR1 MGHRA and CDR2 YSYEKL. The CDR3 sequence: CASSQPGQGLSYEQYF. DNA of the CDR3: TGCGCCAGCAGCCAACCGGGACAGGGGCTATCCTACGAGCAGTACTTC.

The genes are TRBV15 and TRBJ2-2; 7 bases map to TRBD1. CDR3 length: 17 residues. The V gene's germline CDR1 is LNHNV and CDR2 YYDKDF (reference sequence). V was clipped by 4 bases and J by 5 bases; unmatched bases: 13. CDR3 DNA sequence: TGTGCCACCAGCACCAGAAGACAGGGCAGAGGAACCGGGGAGCTGTTTTTT. This translates into CATSTRRQGRGTGELFF.